This T cell receptor (beta chain) stems from a study of T cell responses to AZD1222 COVID-19 vaccine (TCRdb year 2021). For context, the study as a whole: AZD1222 recipients with second doses at about 4 weeks or about 12 weeks were pooled, because spike-specific TCR depth and breadth did not differ between schedules. A total of 233 trial participants underwent TCR sequencing, of whom about 200 received two doses of AZD1222 and about 25 received two doses of the MenACWY control vaccine. Trial participants were enrolled by age into subgroups of 18-55, 56-69 and 70-plus years, and around 150, 28 and 57 TCR-sequenced participants, respectively, were included in these subgroups. Overall study results and their limits: No day 14 peak-response samples were available, so repertoires were characterized only after the peak T cell response. After two AZD1222 doses, spike-specific TCR breadth and depth were significantly higher than at day 0 and than in MenACWY recipients. Most participants were white British and females outnumbered males, and the authors suggested that clonal diversity may have been underestimated. The 56-69-year group was small, and its depth increase did not reach significance, likely because of low power. Nearly half of unique spike-specific TCRs reportedly recognized epitopes outside regions mutated in the B.1.351 and B.1.1.7 variants. The vaccine-associated CD4 TCRs covered the entire spike protein, and the dominant responses fell in regions 160-218 and 743-854. Conclusions about previously exposed vaccinees are limited because only a handful of AZD1222 recipients were SARS-CoV-2 seropositive at baseline.

The CDR3 regions of human TCRbeta chains were analyzed by immunosequencing. On the study's bioinformatics: Repertoire TCRs were matched against a reference library of SARS-CoV-2-specific TCRs generated with the MIRA antigen-specificity platform. Breadth was defined as the fraction of unique TCRs that were SARS-CoV-2-associated, and depth was defined as the fraction of total T cells that were SARS-CoV-2-associated. Using the MIRA data, each spike-specific TCR was assigned both to the spike region to which the TCR was reactive and to a CD4 or CD8 class. Log10-transformed breadth and depth values were compared by one-way ANOVA with Sidak's multiple comparisons tests. Held by TCRdb, this immuneACCESS table contains in-frame sequences only and omits some clones. Under half of the omission traces to an unresolved V gene where checked; the cause of the rest is unknown. V, J and clone size reflect that table, while D and trimming were determined from the DNA. The sample yields more than 25,000 clones; 75% to 90% were counted once. The ten biggest clones cover 1% to 1.5% of the sample.

Only one count was recorded for this clone. There is no known antigen for this receptor. Base qualities are not provided; no much larger clone lies one nucleotide away. Measured from the cysteine to the phenylalanine, the CDR3 is 13 residues long. The entry retains the CDR3 DNA only, 39 bases that are in frame from base 1. Cut back by 1 base and 2 bases, the V and J ends lie 6 bases apart. Looking up the germline V gene yields CDR1 ENHRY and CDR2 SYGVKD. The sample's time point, from its label and the paper: baseline before first vaccination. Vaccinee samples came from UK trials COV001 and COV002, including a single-blind randomized controlled phase 2/3 trial of AZD1222 (ChAdOx1 nCoV-19) in healthy adults. For TCRbeta chain sequencing, PBMC samples from trial participants were taken at day 0 and at day 28 after the second dose.

This receptor was obtained from an adult in good health. The sequencing used peripheral blood, collected on day 0 of AZD1222 vaccination. The chain is made from TRBV10-3 and TRBJ2-7, and TRBD2 may be the D gene, going by 5 matching bases. The DNA sequence is as follows: TGTGCCATCAGTGAGTGGGGAGCCTACGAGCAGTACTTC. Translated, it gives CAISEWGAYEQYF.